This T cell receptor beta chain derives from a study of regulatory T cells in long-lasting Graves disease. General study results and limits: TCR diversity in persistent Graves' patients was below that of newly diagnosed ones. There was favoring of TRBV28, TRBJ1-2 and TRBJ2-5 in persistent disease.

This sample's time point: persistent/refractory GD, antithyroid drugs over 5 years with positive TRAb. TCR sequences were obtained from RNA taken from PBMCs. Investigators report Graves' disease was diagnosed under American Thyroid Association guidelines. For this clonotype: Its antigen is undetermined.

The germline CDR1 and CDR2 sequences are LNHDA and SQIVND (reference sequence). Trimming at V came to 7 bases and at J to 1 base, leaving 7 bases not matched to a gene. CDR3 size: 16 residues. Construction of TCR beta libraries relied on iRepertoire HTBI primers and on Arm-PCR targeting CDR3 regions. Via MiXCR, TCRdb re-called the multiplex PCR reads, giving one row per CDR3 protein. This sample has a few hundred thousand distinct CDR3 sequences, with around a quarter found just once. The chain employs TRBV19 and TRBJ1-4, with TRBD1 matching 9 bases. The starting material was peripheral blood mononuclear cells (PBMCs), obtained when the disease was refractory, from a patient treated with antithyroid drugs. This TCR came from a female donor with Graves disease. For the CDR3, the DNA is TGTGCCAGTACGCCGGGACAGGGTCTAACTAATGAAAAACTGTTTTTT. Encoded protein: CASTPGQGLTNEKLFF.